The 16 T cell receptor beta chains below were found in one sample sequenced in a study of blood T cell repertoires in COVID-19. Some clones are missing from TCRdb's copy, which holds only in-frame ones; the method was immunoSEQ multiplex PCR. The repertoire has about 320,000 clones, around 90% of them found once; the top ten carry 4.5% to 6.5%. Source material: PBMCs or T cells enriched from blood (not recorded which). These receptor sequences come from a man aged 55 to 70 who had recovered from COVID-19.

This chain links TRBV5-1 with TRBJ2-2, with D perhaps matching TRBD2 (5 bases). CDR3 length equals 14 residues. Germline lookup yields CDR1 SGHRS and CDR2 YFSETQ. V gave up 2 bases and J gave up 1 base, with 6 bases separating them. This CDR3 is CASSFGMNTGELFF. DNA of the CDR3: TGCGCCAGCAGCTTCGGGATGAACACCGGGGAGCTGTTTTTT. Full variable domain (missing parts from reference TRBV5-1 and TRBJ2-2): KAGVTQTPRYLIKTRGQQVTLSCSPISGHRSVSWYQQTPGQGLQFLFEYFSETQRNKGNFPGRFSGRQFSNSRSEMNVSTLELGDSALYLCASSFGMNTGELFFGEGSRLTVL.

V is TRBV14 and J is TRBJ2-3; 9 bases are shared with TRBD2. Germline loops: CDR1 SGHDN, CDR2 FVKESK. V was pared by 0 bases and J by 4 bases, with 8 bases of the junction left unmatched. The CDR3 runs 17 residues. CDR3 protein: CASSQDLGGRAADTQYF. The CDR3 DNA reads TGTGCCAGCAGCCAAGATCTCGGCGGGAGGGCCGCAGATACGCAGTATTTT.

The V gene is TRBV25-1, the J gene TRBJ2-2; 8 nucleotides line up with TRBD2. This CDR3 has 17 residues. Germline values: CDR1 MGHDK, CDR2 SYGVNS. V lost 3 bases to trimming and J lost 4 bases; unmatched junction nucleotides: 10. CDR3 DNA: TGTGCCAGCAGTGACCCGGTGTTAGCGGGATTCACCGGGGAGCTGTTTTTT. Encoded protein: CASSDPVLAGFTGELFF. The full variable domain, completed using reference TRBV25-1 and TRBJ2-2, is EADIYQTPRYLVIGTGKKITLECSQTMGHDKMYWYQQDPGMELHLIHYSYGVNSTEKGDLSSESTVSRIRTEHFPLTLESARPSHTSQYLCASSDPVLAGFTGELFFGEGSRLTVL.

The chain is built from TRBV28 and TRBJ1-1; D is undetermined. V lost 4 bases and J lost 9, with 18 bases in between. From germline, CDR1 is MDHEN and CDR2 SYDVKM. The CDR3 totals 14 residues. The CDR3 is CASSSSPGRLKAFF. For the CDR3, the DNA is TGTGCCAGCAGTTCTAGCCCGGGGAGGCTTAAAGCTTTCTTT.

Only one count was recorded for this clone. J is TRBJ1-2 and V is TRBV3-1 (or the pseudogene TRBV3-2); the D gene is possibly TRBD1 (5 bases). This CDR3 contains 14 residues. Germline V CDR1 and CDR2: LGHDT, YNNKEL (reference sequence). V lost 1 base and J 8 bases, leaving 14 bases between the germline ends. The CDR3 here is CASSQGRGELGYTF. The CDR3 DNA sequence: TGTGCCAGCAGCCAAGGTAGGGGCGAGCTCGGCTACACCTTC.

The chain has TRBV24-1 and TRBJ2-5, with D perhaps TRBD1 (6 bases). The CDR3 loop spans 15 amino acids. V was shortened by 0 bases and J by 1 base, with 8 bases between the two germline ends. Germline V gene lookup returns CDR1 KGHDR and CDR2 SFDVKD. In DNA, the CDR3 is TGTGCCACCAGTGATTTGGCAGGGGTCCAAGAGACCCAGTACTTC. It translates to CATSDLAGVQETQYF.

V and J are TRBV30 and TRBJ2-2, with TRBD2 matching 7 bases. CDR1 GTSNPN and CDR2 SVGIG come from the germline V gene (reference sequence). The CDR3 has 17 amino acids. V trimming: 4 bases; J trimming: 0 bases; junction bases outside the gene matches: 11. Here the CDR3 reads CAWKRLAAISNTGELFF. In nucleotides, the CDR3 is TGTGCCTGGAAGAGGCTAGCGGCCATCTCGAACACCGGGGAGCTGTTTTTT.

The V gene is TRBV18, the J gene TRBJ1-5; tentative D call: TRBD1 (6 bases). The V gene's germline CDR1 is KGHSH and CDR2 LQKENI. The V gene lost 4 bases and the J gene lost 0 bases, with 16 bases spanning the gap. The length of the CDR3 is 17 residues. The CDR3 DNA reads as TGTGCCAGCTCACTATTCCAGGGGTCAAATAGCAATCAGCCCCAGCATTTT. Amino acid sequence: CASSLFQGSNSNQPQHF.

The chain uses TRBV6-5 and TRBJ1-5; 7 nucleotides line up with TRBD1. Germline trimming cut 8 bases from V and 9 bases from J; bases unmatched to any gene: 10. Germline loops: CDR1 MNHEY, CDR2 SVGAGI. The CDR3 has 13 residues. The CDR3 bases are TGTGCCAGCGGGACAGCCTTCTATTTGCCCCAGCATTTT. Translated, it gives CASGTAFYLPQHF.

This chain joins TRBV27 and TRBJ1-5; 12 nucleotides agree with TRBD1. Looked up from germline, CDR1 is MNHEY and CDR2 is SMNVEV (reference sequence). The ends lost 6 bases at V and 6 bases at J; junction bases unmatched: 9. This CDR3 comprises 16 residues. The CDR3 sequence: CASRRTGTGGVQPQHF. The CDR3 DNA reads TGTGCCAGCAGGAGGACCGGGACAGGGGGCGTTCAGCCCCAGCATTTT.

This clone appeared once. The V call is TRBV5-1, the J call TRBJ2-1; 7 nucleotides agree with TRBD2. The length of the CDR3 is 15 residues. Per the germline V gene, CDR1 is SGHRS and CDR2 is YFSETQ. Trimming cost V 0 bases and J 3 bases; bases outside gene matches: 3. CDR3 sequence (DNA): TGCGCCAGCAGCTTGGCCTCTAGCGGCTACAATGAGCAGTTCTTC. The encoded protein is CASSLASSGYNEQFF. Looking up the rest from reference TRBV5-1 and TRBJ2-1 gives the full variable domain: KAGVTQTPRYLIKTRGQQVTLSCSPISGHRSVSWYQQTPGQGLQFLFEYFSETQRNKGNFPGRFSGRQFSNSRSEMNVSTLELGDSALYLCASSLASSGYNEQFFGPGTRLTVL.

V gene TRBV28 combines with J gene TRBJ2-1; D possibly corresponds to TRBD2 (6 bases). V lost 3 bases and J 1 base, leaving 16 bases between the germline ends. CDR1 is MDHEN and CDR2 is SYDVKM in the germline V gene. CDR3 length: 17 residues. The CDR3: CASSFPRGTGSYNEQFF. CDR3 nucleotides: TGTGCCAGCAGTTTCCCCCGCGGGACGGGGTCCTACAATGAGCAGTTCTTC.

The chain joins TRBV11-2 to TRBJ2-7, with TRBD1 identical over 8 bases. The CDR3 is 15 amino acids. Germline V gene lookup returns CDR1 SGHAT and CDR2 FQNNGV. After removal of 3 bases from V and 7 bases from J, the junction contained 11 bases not matched to a gene. CDR3 residues: CASSLSGGFSGEQYF. The CDR3 DNA reads as TGTGCCAGCAGCTTGTCAGGGGGCTTTTCGGGTGAGCAGTACTTC.

This chain joins TRBV19 and TRBJ1-5; 9 bases are a match to TRBD1. V shed 4 bases, J shed 3 bases, and the junction held 7 bases outside the gene matches. The CDR3 loop spans 16 amino acids. Germline V gives CDR1 LNHDA, CDR2 SQIVND (reference sequence). The CDR3 nucleotides read TGTGCCAGTAGTAACTGGGACAGGGCCTCCAATCAGCCCCAGCATTTT. Protein product: CASSNWDRASNQPQHF.

The V and J genes are TRBV10-1 and TRBJ2-3, with 9 bases aligning to TRBD2. The CDR3 spans 15 residues. CDR1 is WNHNN, CDR2 SYGVQD, per germline (reference sequence). After removal of 6 bases from V and 5 bases from J, the junction contained 9 bases not matched to a gene. CDR3 residues: CASRVGLASGDTQYF. CDR3 DNA sequence: TGCGCCAGCAGAGTCGGACTAGCGTCAGGAGATACGCAGTATTTT.

This chain connects TRBV7-3 to TRBJ1-1; tentatively, D is TRBD1 (5 bases). CDR3 size: 14 residues. Germline V lookup: CDR1 SGHTA, CDR2 FQGTGA. With 5 bases removed from V and 1 base from J, the gap between germline ends came to 11 bases. The CDR3 sequence is CASSQAGTNTEAFF. CDR3 coding DNA: TGTGCCAGCAGCCAAGCGGGGACGAACACTGAAGCTTTCTTT.